This record covers a single T cell receptor (beta chain). Its target is not known. The data stem from a study of T cells expressing NK-cell markers. Study-level information: The TCR beta repertoires originated in sorted CD3+CD56+NKG2C+, CD3+CD56+NKG2C- and CD3+CD56-NKG2C+ T cells.

General study results and limits: In over 5 donors, dominant CD3+CD56+NKG2C+ clonotypes ranked among the top 10 CD8+ clonotypes.

This CDR3 comprises 15 residues. With UMIs, 5'RACE template switching was used to make TCR beta cDNA. TCRdb re-called the 5' RACE reads and catalogs CDR3 proteins one per entry, DNA excluded. The table gives a few hundred thousand distinct CDR3 sequences; the top ten clones make up under 0.5% of it. The sequenced sample consisted of blood T cells: a sorted CD56 or NKG2C T cell subset, CD4+ or CD8+ T cells, or bulk PBMC T cells (not recorded which). The sequence was collected from a man younger than 30 in good health. The gene calls are TRBV12-3 or TRBV12-4 and TRBJ1-2. The CDR3 sequence is CAGLGHTGPNYGYTF.